The clone carrying this T cell receptor (beta chain) was seen at least ten times. The sample belongs to a study of breast tumors, draining lymph nodes, adjacent tissues. Axillary draining lymph nodes of breast cancer patients supplied the node samples. TCRdb ran MiXCR on the multiplex PCR reads and lists one entry per CDR3 protein. The repertoire has about 100,000 distinct CDR3 sequences, approximately 22% of them found once; the top ten carry approximately 1.3%. Sequencing was done on a sample of axillary lymph node tissue. The receptor's source is a female donor with breast cancer. Some clones in this sample may be carry-over from other donors' samples.

The DNA of the CDR3 is TGTGCCAGCAGTTTTGCAGACCGCTCTGGAAACACCATATATTTT. Its translation: CASSFADRSGNTIYF. The genes are TRBV12-3 or TRBV12-4 and TRBJ1-3; D gene unclear. Trimming left V 3 bases short and J 0 bases short, with 9 bases between. CDR3 length equals 15 residues.